The clone carrying this T cell receptor (beta chain) occurred a few times. Its antigen is unknown. CDR3 length: 15 residues. Trimming pared 0 bases from V and 6 bases from J, leaving 13 bases between. Per germline, CDR1 SGDLS and CDR2 YYNGEE. This sample is drawn from a study of a mutant IDH1 vaccine in newly diagnosed glioma. Study summary: In some groups vaccination began 4-6 weeks post-radiotherapy; others received it with temozolomide. It was at week 35 that visit V12 occurred, and at week 47 that visit V13 did.

Findings and caveats of the study: Immune responses induced by the vaccine were seen in around 92% of patients, spanning multiple MHC alleles.

Stated time point: week 47, end of study. Vaccine doses each comprised 300 ug of mutant IDH1 20-mer peptide, with topical imiquimod. The repertoire was sequenced with immunoSEQ multiplex PCR; TCRdb's copy has only in-frame clones and lacks some. The sample lists roughly 56,000 clones; 76% were seen once. This chain connects TRBV9 to TRBJ1-3; no firm D call. Specimen: PBMCs, collected from a glioma patient whose treatment included an IDH1 peptide vaccine. The sequence came from a woman aged 40-49 years with glioma. Some clones in this sample may be carry-over from other donors' samples. The CDR3: CASSVADNALNTIYF. CDR3 DNA: TGTGCCAGCAGCGTAGCTGATAATGCCCTAAACACCATATATTTT.